The TCR beta chain under discussion was sequenced for a study of cytotoxic CD8 clonotypes in ibrutinib-treated CLL. For the study at large: Response samples were taken after a median of about 11 months on treatment, range 6 to 36.

TCRdb keeps only in-frame clones here, not all; method: immunoSEQ multiplex PCR. The table lists around 150,000 clones, 80% of them singletons. A word on this clone: What it recognizes is unknown.

Points from the study as a whole: Clonality increased at ibrutinib response and stayed stable in sustained remission. At progression, however, it fell back toward baseline. The public clonotypes identified were infrequent and showed contraction or stability on treatment. Circulating CD8+ T-cell counts were tracked by baseline clonality, which exceeded that of age-matched healthy donors.

The germline V gene has CDR1 MGHRA and CDR2 YSYEKL. V was clipped by 1 base and J by 8 bases; unmatched bases: 5. This CDR3 comprises 15 residues. V usage is TRBV4-1 and J usage is TRBJ1-6, with TRBD1 matching over 7 bases. The receptor was derived from a human donor with chronic lymphocytic leukemia. The specimen was PBMCs, collected after 36 months of ibrutinib treatment. The CDR3, as DNA: TGCGCCAGCAGCCAAGGCCAGCAGGGGGATTCACCCCTCCACTTT. Its protein is CASSQGQQGDSPLHF.